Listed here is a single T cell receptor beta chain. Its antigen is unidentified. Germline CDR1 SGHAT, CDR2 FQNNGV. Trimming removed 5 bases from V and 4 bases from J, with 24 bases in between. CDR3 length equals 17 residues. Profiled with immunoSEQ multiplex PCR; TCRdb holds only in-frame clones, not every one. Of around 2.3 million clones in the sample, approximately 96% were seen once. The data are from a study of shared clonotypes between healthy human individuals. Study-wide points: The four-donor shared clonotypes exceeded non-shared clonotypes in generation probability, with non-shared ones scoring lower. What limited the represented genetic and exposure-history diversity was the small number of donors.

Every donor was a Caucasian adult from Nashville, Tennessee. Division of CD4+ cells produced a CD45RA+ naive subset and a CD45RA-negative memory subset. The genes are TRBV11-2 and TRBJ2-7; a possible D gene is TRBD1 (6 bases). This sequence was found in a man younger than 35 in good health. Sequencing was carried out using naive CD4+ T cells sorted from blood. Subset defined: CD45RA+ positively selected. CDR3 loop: CASSGPGTSFEGYEQYF. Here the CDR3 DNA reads TGTGCCAGCAGCGGCCCCGGGACATCTTTTGAGGGTTACGAGCAGTACTTC.